These 20 T cell receptor beta chains were all obtained from the same sample, sequenced in a study of CD4 T cells in relation to SARS-CoV-2 and coronaviruses. The method was immunoSEQ multiplex PCR; TCRdb's version includes in-frame clones alone and lacks a portion of them. The sample lists 9,500 to 12,000 clones; less than 80% were seen once. Unexposed donor CD4+ T cells date from about 2011-2019, before the COVID-19 pandemic. After approximately ten days of culture, CD4+ T cells were isolated. What these receptors recognize is not known. The sequenced sample was CD4+ T cells from PBMCs, cultured in vitro. Receptor source: a human donor in good health.

This clone was observed once. J is TRBJ2-7 and V is TRBV7-2; D not certain. Germline CDR1 reads SGHTA; CDR2 reads FQGNSA. This CDR3 is 11 amino acids long. V was shortened by 5 bases and J by 7 bases, with 9 bases between the two germline ends. CDR3 sequence: CASSQLGEQYF. CDR3 bases: TGTGCCAGCAGCCAGTTGGGGGAGCAGTACTTC.

J is TRBJ2-7 and V is TRBV5-1; a weak D match, TRBD1 (6 bases). Germline-derived CDR1 and CDR2 are SGHRS and YFSETQ. The CDR3 is 14 amino acids. Trimming removed 0 bases at V and 7 bases at J, with 14 bases between. CDR3 sequence reads: CASSLGGPLGEQYF. The CDR3 bases are TGCGCCAGCAGCTTGGGGGGGCCCCTGGGGGAGCAGTACTTC.

The chain employs TRBV3-1 (or the pseudogene TRBV3-2) and TRBJ2-1; D is perhaps TRBD1 (5 bases). From germline, CDR1 is LGHDT and CDR2 YNNKEL (reference sequence). CDR3 size: 15 residues. The V gene lost 0 bases and the J gene lost 5 bases, with 11 bases spanning the gap. The CDR3 here is CASSQDTRVDNEQFF. The CDR3 bases are TGTGCCAGCAGCCAAGATACCAGGGTGGACAATGAGCAGTTCTTC.

This clone appeared a single time. The genes are TRBV29-1 and TRBJ1-4; no reliable D call. Per germline, CDR1 SQVTM and CDR2 ANQGSEA. V was clipped by 6 bases and J by 4 bases, with 6 bases between them. The CDR3 extends over 11 amino acids. The CDR3 DNA reads as TGCAGCGTAGGTATTAATGAAAAACTGTTTTTT. Protein product: CSVGINEKLFF.

This rearrangement joins TRBV18 to TRBJ1-3, with a weak D call TRBD1 (5 bases). V was clipped by 1 base and J by 0 bases, with 13 bases between them. Germline V CDR1 and CDR2: KGHSH, LQKENI. The CDR3 totals 17 residues. CDR3 nucleotide sequence: TGTGCCAGCTCACCACAGGGGCCATCTGCCTCTGGAAACACCATATATTTT. The encoded protein is CASSPQGPSASGNTIYF.

J is TRBJ2-2 and V is TRBV5-1; 9 bases align to TRBD2. The CDR3 runs to 15 residues. The junction had 4 bases not matched to a gene; V was cut back by 5 bases and J by 2 bases. Looked up from germline, CDR1 is SGHRS and CDR2 is YFSETQ. As DNA, the CDR3 is TGCGCCAGCAGTTTGACTAGCGGAAACACCGGGGAGCTGTTTTTT. This gives the protein CASSLTSGNTGELFF.

This clone was picked up one time. CDR3 residues: CASSYSTPSTDTQYF. In DNA form, the CDR3 reads TGTGCCAGCAGTTACTCGACACCATCCACAGATACGCAGTATTTT. The V gene is TRBV6-5, the J gene TRBJ2-3; D is ambiguous. This CDR3 is built from 15 residues. V was cut by 0 bases and J by 2 bases, with 9 bases left in between. The germline V gene encodes CDR1 MNHEY and CDR2 SVGAGI.

The chain is built from TRBV4-2 and TRBJ1-1; the D is unclear. The length of the CDR3 is 14 residues. Trimming took 0 bases from V and 8 from J, leaving 13 bases between them. The germline V gene encodes CDR1 LGHNA and CDR2 YNFKEQ. For the CDR3, the DNA is TGTGCCAGCAGCCAAGATTTGCAGTCGAGGGAAGCTTTCTTT. Amino acids: CASSQDLQSREAFF.

V usage is TRBV5-4 and J usage is TRBJ1-2, with D unclear. V shed 3 bases and J shed 0 bases, with 12 bases lying between them. The length of the CDR3 is 15 residues. Germline-derived CDR1 and CDR2 are SGHNT and YYREEE (reference sequence). The CDR3 coding sequence is TGTGCCAGCAGCTCGGGAGGGTTACCTAACTATGGCTACACCTTC. As protein: CASSSGGLPNYGYTF.

The V and J genes are TRBV18 and TRBJ2-5; D possibly corresponds to TRBD1 (6 bases). CDR1 is KGHSH and CDR2 is LQKENI in the germline V gene. The germline V and J ends were trimmed by 3 bases and 1 base, with 9 bases remaining between them. CDR3 size: 14 residues. The CDR3 sequence is CASSPDSPQETQYF. The CDR3 DNA reads as TGTGCCAGCTCACCGGACAGTCCCCAAGAGACCCAGTACTTC.

The chain is built from TRBV24-1 and TRBJ2-7, with D maybe TRBD2 (6 bases). The CDR3 totals 17 residues. CDR1 KGHDR and CDR2 SFDVKD come from the germline V gene. Trimming removed 3 bases from V and 7 bases from J, with 24 bases in between. CDR3 sequence reads: CATSDLPLGGTLGEQYF. CDR3 nucleotides: TGTGCCACCAGTGATCTCCCCCTTGGAGGGACGTTGGGGGAGCAGTACTTC.

This clone was observed a handful of times. V usage is TRBV19 and J usage is TRBJ2-7; 7 bases align to TRBD1. CDR1 and CDR2 (germline): LNHDA, SQIVND (reference sequence). This CDR3 comprises 13 residues. The trim removed 6 bases at V and 4 bases at J, leaving 6 bases unmatched. The CDR3 here is CASSPGQTYEQYF. The CDR3 nucleotides read TGTGCCAGTAGCCCGGGACAGACATACGAGCAGTACTTC.

The chain recombines TRBV7-2 with TRBJ1-5; D is undetermined. The CDR3 consists of 12 residues. Germline CDR1 is SGHTA and CDR2 is FQGNSA. Trimming took off 5 bases at V and 3 bases at J, with 5 bases between the two ends. The CDR3 region is CASSLNNQPQHF. Here the CDR3 DNA reads TGTGCCAGCAGCCTCAACAATCAGCCCCAGCATTTT.

The chain uses TRBV12-5 and TRBJ1-5; TRBD1 matches at 7 bases. Germline V gives CDR1 LGHNT, CDR2 FRNRAP. V lost 2 bases to trimming and J lost 6 bases; unmatched junction nucleotides: 13. The CDR3 spans 17 residues. The CDR3 region is CASGLLYSGQASQPQHF. The CDR3 bases are TGTGCTAGTGGTTTGTTATACTCTGGACAGGCGAGTCAGCCCCAGCATTTT.

The rearrangement joins TRBV9 to TRBJ1-2; D is perhaps TRBD1 (6 bases). Germline V gives CDR1 SGDLS, CDR2 YYNGEE. Trimming cost V 1 base and J 7 bases, with 17 bases left between them. This CDR3 has 15 amino acids. CDR3 loop: CASSVNPGHTSGYTF. The CDR3 bases are TGTGCCAGCAGCGTAAATCCGGGACATACTTCTGGCTACACCTTC.

V is TRBV2 and J is TRBJ2-7, with 11 bases fitting TRBD1. CDR1 is SNHLY, CDR2 FYNNEI, per germline. The CDR3 covers 14 residues. Germline trimming cut 4 bases from V and 6 bases from J; bases unmatched to any gene: 5. The CDR3 here is CASSVVGQGVEQYF. As DNA, the CDR3 is TGTGCCAGCAGTGTTGTGGGACAGGGGGTCGAGCAGTACTTC.

This clone was picked up one time. The chain links TRBV6-5 to TRBJ1-1; D is undetermined. In germline, CDR1 is MNHEY, CDR2 SVGAGI. Trimming left V 7 bases short and J 7 bases short, with 16 bases between. The CDR3 totals 13 residues. The CDR3 region has the DNA TGTGCCAGCACCTCAACCATGTGGGGTGAAGCTTTCTTT. This gives the protein CASTSTMWGEAFF.

The CDR3 region has the DNA TGTGCCAGCAGCCAATCACCGGGAGGCACGGGGGAGCAGTACTTC. This gives the protein CASSQSPGGTGEQYF. The chain links TRBV3-1 (or the pseudogene TRBV3-2) to TRBJ2-7, with 7 bases aligning to TRBD2. The junction had 11 bases not matched to a gene; V was cut back by 2 bases and J by 7 bases. The CDR3 sequence is 15 residues long. Germline loops: CDR1 LGHDT, CDR2 YNNKEL (reference sequence).

The chain joins TRBV7-2 to TRBJ2-2, with unresolved D. Germline V gives CDR1 SGHTA, CDR2 FQGNSA. The V and J ends lost 1 base and 1 base respectively, with 13 bases between them. The CDR3 is 17 residues long. Here the CDR3 reads CASSLEGQQGNTGELFF. The CDR3 nucleotides read TGTGCCAGCAGCTTAGAGGGCCAGCAAGGGAACACCGGGGAGCTGTTTTTT.

The rearrangement links TRBV7-9 to TRBJ2-3; TRBD2 matches at 8 bases. V was pared by 7 bases and J by 2 bases, with 5 bases of the junction left unmatched. The CDR3 has 14 residues. From germline, CDR1 is SEHNR and CDR2 FQNEAQ (reference sequence). The CDR3 spells CASNPGGATDTQYF. The DNA of the CDR3 is TGTGCCAGCAACCCCGGGGGGGCCACAGATACGCAGTATTTT.